This T cell receptor beta chain was obtained from a study of T cells in Graves' hyperthyroidism and ophthalmopathy. The TCR beta CDR3 regions underwent amplification using RNA transcripts as the source. The TCR CDR3 first-round RT-PCR relied on the HTBI primer set. TCRdb recomputed calls from the multiplex PCR reads with MiXCR, one row per CDR3 protein. The sample consists of roughly 290,000 distinct CDR3 sequences, 13% of them appearing once. This clonotype occurred many times. This TCR was sampled from a woman aged 25 to 39 with Graves' hyperthyroidism that later progressed to Graves' ophthalmopathy. The sequenced sample was blood.

CDR3 in amino acids: CASGVYNEQFF. In DNA, the CDR3 is TGTGCTTCGGGAGTATACAATGAGCAGTTCTTC. V and J are TRBV12-3 or TRBV12-4 and TRBJ2-1; D might be TRBD2 (6 bases). The CDR3 spans 11 residues.